Reported below is one T cell receptor beta chain. Authors' data handling: Scientists estimated how many nucleated cells there were by amplifying reference gene primers. Only in-frame clones appear in the TCRdb table, and some are missing; sequencing was by immunoSEQ multiplex PCR. That table furnishes V, J and clone size, whereas the DNA furnished D and trimming. This sample has 150,000 to 200,000 clones, with 70% to 80% found just once. The data originate from a study of blood T cell repertoires in COVID-19. Study-wide context: Specimens from acute and convalescent COVID-19 originated in the United States, Italy and Spain.

Those who participated ranged in age from about 18 to 95 years and resided in about two dozen US areas. The germline V gene encodes CDR1 SNHLY and CDR2 FYNNEI. The CDR3 is 14 amino acids. Trimming cost V 4 bases and J 3 bases; bases outside gene matches: 3. The clonotype comes from a man aged 55 to 69 who had been exposed to COVID-19. The gene calls are TRBV2 and TRBJ1-5; 7 nucleotides agree with TRBD1. The specimen sequenced was PBMCs or T cells enriched from blood (not recorded which). This CDR3 is CASSVDRVNQPQHF. The CDR3 nucleotides read TGTGCCAGCAGTGTCGACAGGGTCAATCAGCCCCAGCATTTT.